The 29 T cell receptor beta chains below come from one sample, sequenced in a study of T cell changes during pregnancy in multiple sclerosis. The method was immunoSEQ multiplex PCR; TCRdb's version includes in-frame clones alone and lacks a portion of them. This sample has roughly 90,000 clones, with under 95% found just once. Sequenced here: peripheral blood, sampled before pregnancy. Receptors originate from a female donor with multiple sclerosis, enrolled in a pregnancy study.

This sequence joins TRBV18 and TRBJ2-3, with 8 bases fitting TRBD1. The CDR3 has 15 residues. With V trimmed by 5 bases and J by 5 bases, 9 bases remained unmatched. Per germline, CDR1 KGHSH and CDR2 LQKENI. The CDR3 nucleotides are TGTGCCAGCTCAAGGACAGGGAAAACCCTAGATACGCAGTATTTT. This codes for CASSRTGKTLDTQYF.

This clone was counted a single time. V is TRBV11-2 and J is TRBJ2-5; 7 bases are shared with TRBD2. Germline CDR1 and CDR2: SGHAT and FQNNGV. V trimming: 2 bases; J trimming: 5 bases; junction bases outside the gene matches: 2. The CDR3 is 13 residues long. The CDR3 sequence is CASSLLLAETQYF. CDR3 nucleotide sequence: TGTGCCAGCAGCTTACTACTAGCGGAGACCCAGTACTTC.

The chain combines TRBV7-9 with TRBJ1-3; TRBD1 matches at 7 bases. This CDR3 contains 17 residues. The germline gives CDR1 SEHNR, CDR2 FQNEAQ (reference sequence). V shed 5 bases, J shed 0 bases, and the junction held 10 bases outside the gene matches. CDR3 nucleotide sequence: TGTGCCAGCAGCAAAATCGACAGGGTACGCTCTGGAAACACCATATATTTT. Amino acids: CASSKIDRVRSGNTIYF.

This rearrangement joins TRBV6-6 to TRBJ1-1, with unresolved D. The CDR3 runs 15 residues. Germline V gene data show CDR1 as MNHNY and CDR2 as SVGAGI (reference sequence). Trimming stripped 2 bases from V and 4 bases from J, with 14 bases between. The CDR3 spells CASSYSGDGGTEAFF. The CDR3 DNA follows: TGTGCCAGCAGTTACAGTGGGGATGGAGGCACTGAAGCTTTCTTT.

This clone was observed once. The V call is TRBV28, the J call TRBJ2-4; D is perhaps TRBD1 (5 bases). Germline V gene data show CDR1 as MDHEN and CDR2 as SYDVKM. This CDR3 is 18 amino acids long. Trimming left V 4 bases short and J 1 base short, with 20 bases between. Here the CDR3 DNA reads TGTGCCAGCAGTTCATTAGGCCGACAGTCTCGGGCCAAAAACATTCAGTACTTC. Amino acids: CASSSLGRQSRAKNIQYF. Using reference TRBV28 and TRBJ2-4 for the parts outside the CDR3, the full variable domain is DVKVTQSSRYLVKRTGEKVFLECVQDMDHENMFWYRQDPGLGLRLIYFSYDVKMKEKGDIPEGYSVSREKKERFSLILESASTNQTSMYLCASSSLGRQSRAKNIQYFGAGTRLSVL.

The rearrangement joins TRBV5-1 to TRBJ2-2; 12 bases are a match to TRBD2. Germline V lookup: CDR1 SGHRS, CDR2 YFSETQ. Trimming took 4 bases from V and 5 from J; bases not matched to a gene: 6. The length of the CDR3 is 16 residues. The CDR3 nucleotides read TGCGCCAGCAGCGGACAAACTAGCGGGGGGACCGGGGAGCTGTTTTTT. It codes for CASSGQTSGGTGELFF.

This clone was found a few times. V gene TRBV2 combines with J gene TRBJ1-6, with D perhaps matching TRBD1 (6 bases). V lost 9 bases, J lost 7 bases, and 13 bases lay in between. CDR3 length equals 13 residues. Germline V CDR1 and CDR2: SNHLY, FYNNEI. Written as DNA, the CDR3 is TGTGCCAGGGAAGGGGGAAGGAATTCACCCCTCCACTTT. Protein sequence: CAREGGRNSPLHF. Full variable domain (remainder filled in from reference TRBV2 and TRBJ1-6): EPEVTQTPSHQVTQMGQEVILRCVPISNHLYFYWYRQILGQKVEFLVSFYNNEISEKSEIFDDQFSVERPDGSNFTLKIRSTKLEDSAMYFCAREGGRNSPLHFGNGTRLTVT.

This clone has just one count. This chain joins TRBV2 and TRBJ2-7; 9 nucleotides align to TRBD1. In germline, CDR1 is SNHLY, CDR2 FYNNEI. This CDR3 has 14 amino acids. V dropped 8 bases and J dropped 4; count of bases not matched to a gene: 9. The CDR3 DNA reads as TGTGCCAGCCTCCCCGGACAGGGGTCATACGAGCAGTACTTC. Translating it yields CASLPGQGSYEQYF.

This CDR3 reads CAISQLQGKETQYF. The CDR3 coding sequence is TGTGCCATCAGTCAGCTTCAGGGAAAGGAGACCCAGTACTTC. This rearrangement joins TRBV10-3 to TRBJ2-5; D is possibly TRBD1 (5 bases). This CDR3 has 14 amino acids. Germline CDR1 and CDR2: ENHRY and SYGVKD. Trimming took 5 bases from V and 5 from J, leaving 15 bases between them.

The chain recombines TRBV7-2 with TRBJ2-7; the match to TRBD2 covers 15 bases. Trimming cost V 5 bases and J 6 bases; bases outside gene matches: 8. CDR1 SGHTA and CDR2 FQGNSA come from the germline V gene. CDR3 size: 16 residues. The CDR3 region is CASSGRGLAGGIEQYF. In DNA, the CDR3 is TGTGCCAGCAGCGGAAGGGGACTAGCGGGAGGAATCGAGCAGTACTTC.

The V and J genes are TRBV18 and TRBJ1-1; 7 bases are shared with TRBD1. The CDR3 spans 15 residues. V was clipped by 4 bases and J by 2 bases; unmatched bases: 7. Germline loops: CDR1 KGHSH, CDR2 LQKENI. The CDR3 bases are TGTGCCAGCTCACTGACAGGGCACCTAAACACTGAAGCTTTCTTT. This translates into CASSLTGHLNTEAFF.

The chain employs TRBV6-4 and TRBJ2-1; 9 bases fit TRBD2. V dropped 3 bases and J dropped 9; count of bases not matched to a gene: 6. The CDR3 has 14 residues. CDR1 and CDR2 from the germline V gene are MRHNA and SNTAGT. The CDR3 DNA is TGTGCCAGCAGTGAGCGGGGGGGCCAGGGTGAGCAGTTCTTC. Protein sequence: CASSERGGQGEQFF.

This chain joins TRBV10-2 and TRBJ2-1, with TRBD2 matching over 8 bases. With V trimmed by 4 bases and J by 6 bases, 8 bases remained unmatched. The germline CDR1 and CDR2 sequences are WSHSY and SAAADI. The CDR3 is made up of 15 amino acids. CDR3 protein: CASSGSGSPTNEQFF. The CDR3 nucleotides read TGCGCCAGCAGTGGAAGCGGGAGTCCCACCAATGAGCAGTTCTTC.

The chain carries TRBV7-9 and TRBJ2-2; TRBD1 might be the D (6 bases). CDR1 is SEHNR, CDR2 FQNEAQ, per germline (reference sequence). Deletions cut 5 bases from V and 0 bases from J, with 19 bases between. The CDR3 totals 18 residues. The CDR3, as DNA: TGTGCCAGCAGCGGGGGTTGGGGCAGGGGAGCGAACACCGGGGAGCTGTTTTTT. Translation gives CASSGGWGRGANTGELFF.

The rearrangement links TRBV7-6 to TRBJ2-7, with 7 positions matching TRBD2. The V and J ends lost 2 bases and 6 bases, in that order; junction bases with no gene match: 7. Per the germline V gene, CDR1 is SGHVS and CDR2 is FNYEAQ. The length of the CDR3 is 14 residues. The DNA of the CDR3 is TGTGCCAGCAGCTTAATCGTCCGCGGGGGCGAGCAGTACTTC. It specifies CASSLIVRGGEQYF. Full variable domain (outside the CDR3, taken from reference TRBV7-6 and TRBJ2-7): GAGVSQSPRYKVTKRGQDVALRCDPISGHVSLYWYRQALGQGPEFLTYFNYEAQQDKSGLPNDRFSAERPEGSISTLTIQRTEQRDSAMYRCASSLIVRGGEQYFGPGTRLTVT.

The chain uses TRBV10-2 and TRBJ1-2; D perhaps matches TRBD1 (5 bases). The CDR3 length is 14 residues. Germline V gives CDR1 WSHSY, CDR2 SAAADI. Trimming left V 2 bases short and J 4 bases short, with 11 bases between. The CDR3 here is CASSEAQGGYGYTF. The CDR3 DNA reads as TGCGCCAGCAGTGAGGCCCAGGGAGGCTATGGCTACACCTTC.

This clone was recorded a few times. The V gene is TRBV6-5, the J gene TRBJ1-2; TRBD1 might be the D (5 bases). The CDR3 totals 13 residues. Germline values: CDR1 MNHEY, CDR2 SVGAGI. V lost 0 bases, J lost 10 bases, and 12 bases lay in between. The CDR3 nucleotides are TGTGCCAGCAGTTACTCGACAGATCTTACCTACACCTTC. It encodes CASSYSTDLTYTF.

The CDR3 here is CASSQEVATSGNTIYF. The DNA of the CDR3 is TGCGCCAGCAGCCAAGAAGTGGCCACCTCTGGAAACACCATATATTTT. The genes are TRBV4-3 and TRBJ1-3; D is ambiguous. The CDR3 runs 16 residues. The V end was cut by 0 bases, the J end by 0 bases, with 9 bases between. Germline CDR1 reads LGHNA; CDR2 reads YSLEER.

The chain carries TRBV5-1 and TRBJ2-1; no clear D gene. There are 16 residues in the CDR3. The germline CDR1 and CDR2 sequences are SGHRS and YFSETQ. V gave up 2 bases and J gave up 4 bases, with 16 bases separating them. DNA of the CDR3: TGCGCCAGCAGCTTTCCGCGACTCTCCTCATACAATGAGCAGTTCTTC. Translating it yields CASSFPRLSSYNEQFF.

This chain links TRBV19 with TRBJ1-4; 7 nucleotides line up with TRBD1. V lost 6 bases and J lost 0; bases outside the gene matches: 10. Per the germline V gene, CDR1 is LNHDA and CDR2 is SQIVND (reference sequence). The CDR3 sequence is 17 residues long. CDR3 sequence reads: CASRNRGTKATNEKLFF. CDR3 nucleotide sequence: TGTGCCAGTAGGAACAGGGGTACTAAGGCAACTAATGAAAAACTGTTTTTT.

This chain uses TRBV2 with TRBJ2-1; 9 nucleotides align to TRBD2. The CDR3 has 15 amino acids. Germline assignment: CDR1 SNHLY and CDR2 FYNNEI. The junction had 6 bases not matched to a gene; V was cut back by 5 bases and J by 4 bases. The CDR3 protein is CASSRTSVVYNEQFF. The CDR3 DNA sequence: TGTGCCAGCAGTAGGACTAGCGTAGTTTACAATGAGCAGTTCTTC.

This chain uses TRBV18 with TRBJ2-7; 8 nucleotides match TRBD1. V dropped 3 bases and J dropped 4; count of bases not matched to a gene: 5. The CDR3 has 14 residues. Germline V CDR1 and CDR2: KGHSH, LQKENI. CDR3 DNA: TGTGCCAGCTCACCCCCGGGACAGGAGTACGAGCAGTACTTC. It yields the protein CASSPPGQEYEQYF.

The J gene is TRBJ1-3, the V gene TRBV25-1; 9 bases agree with TRBD1. V lost 1 base, J lost 2 bases, and 3 bases stayed unmatched. CDR1 and CDR2 (germline): MGHDK, SYGVNS. This CDR3 is built from 16 residues. The CDR3 nucleotides read TGTGCCAGCAGTGAATTAGGACAGGGGACTGGAAACACCATATATTTT. Its protein is CASSELGQGTGNTIYF.

This clone was picked up one time. The chain employs TRBV5-6 and TRBJ2-7; 10 bases align to TRBD2. The CDR3 extends over 17 amino acids. The junction had 19 bases not matched to a gene; V was cut back by 4 bases and J by 9 bases. Germline assignment: CDR1 SGHDT and CDR2 YYEEEE. The CDR3 region has the DNA TGTGCCAGCAGCCTACCCGGGGCTAGCGGGAGCAAATCGCGGCAGTACTTC. Its protein is CASSLPGASGSKSRQYF.

The gene calls are TRBV6-1 and TRBJ2-3, with D possibly matching TRBD1 (5 bases). This CDR3 has 13 residues. V was clipped by 6 bases and J by 3 bases, with 10 bases between them. Looked up from germline, CDR1 is MNHNS and CDR2 is SASEGT. This CDR3 is CASRSPGTDTQYF. CDR3 in DNA: TGTGCCAGCAGATCCCCAGGGACAGATACGCAGTATTTT.

In this sample, this clone turned up a few times. The chain recombines TRBV6-6 with TRBJ1-5, with 7 bases identical to TRBD1. The ends lost 2 bases at V and 0 bases at J; junction bases unmatched: 4. The CDR3 covers 16 residues. Germline V lookup: CDR1 MNHNY, CDR2 SVGAGI (reference sequence). The CDR3 spells CASSYPTGPSNQPQHF. Written as DNA, the CDR3 is TGTGCCAGCAGTTACCCGACAGGGCCTAGCAATCAGCCCCAGCATTTT.

A single count supports this clone. The rearrangement uses TRBV7-8 and TRBJ2-2; 8 bases fit TRBD2. CDR3 length equals 14 residues. With V trimmed by 6 bases and J by 4 bases, 4 bases remained unmatched. Germline V CDR1 and CDR2: SGHVS, FQNEAQ. The CDR3 here is CASRRTSRTGELFF. DNA for the CDR3: TGTGCCAGCAGGAGGACTAGCCGCACCGGGGAGCTGTTTTTT.

The chain uses TRBV29-1 and TRBJ1-1, with D possibly being TRBD1 (6 bases). Germline CDR1 reads SQVTM; CDR2 reads ANQGSEA. V gave up 7 bases and J gave up 6 bases, with 15 bases separating them. This CDR3 has 12 amino acids. The CDR3, as DNA: TGCAGCGGAGATACGAACAGGGCTGAAGCTTTCTTT. Its translation: CSGDTNRAEAFF. Together with reference TRBV29-1 and TRBJ1-1, the CDR3 gives the full variable domain: SAVISQKPSRDICQRGTSLTIQCQVDSQVTMMFWYRQQPGQSLTLIATANQGSEATYESGFVIDKFPISRPNLTFSTLTVSNMSPEDSSIYLCSGDTNRAEAFFGQGTRLTVV.

The V and J genes are TRBV5-1 and TRBJ1-5; 8 nucleotides agree with TRBD1. CDR3 length: 15 residues. CDR1 is SGHRS, CDR2 YFSETQ, per germline. J was trimmed by 3 bases and V by 4 bases; bases with no gene match: 6. Here the CDR3 DNA reads TGCGCCAGCAGCCCCGGGGACAGGTTCAATCAGCCCCAGCATTTT. This encodes CASSPGDRFNQPQHF.